This TCR beta chain was captured by sequencing in a study of CD8+ T cells in alopecia areata. This sample's treatment: oral pan-JAK inhibitor, 5-10 mg twice daily. Extracted from the samples, RNA was reverse transcribed into cDNA to serve as the sequencing template. Some clones are missing from TCRdb's copy, which holds only in-frame ones; the method was immunoSEQ multiplex PCR. The table includes 160,000 or so clones, roughly 50% detected once. The germline gives CDR1 MNHEY, CDR2 SVGAGI. Trimming at V came to 2 bases and at J to 5 bases, leaving 7 bases not matched to a gene. This CDR3 comprises 16 residues.

The V and J genes are TRBV6-5 and TRBJ2-3; 10 bases line up with TRBD1. The receptor comes from a human donor with alopecia areata. This sample comprised CD4+ T cells sorted from blood, obtained at approximately week 61, from a patient treated with tofacitinib. The chain's CDR3 is CASSYPGQGGLDTQYF. The CDR3 DNA reads TGTGCCAGCAGTTACCCCGGACAGGGGGGGTTAGATACGCAGTATTTT.